The entry that follows covers one T cell receptor (beta chain) sequence. Researchers ran the PCR with 60 Vbeta and 13 Jbeta primers. Measured with immunoSEQ multiplex PCR; TCRdb has only the in-frame clones, and not every one. The repertoire consists of 200,000 or so clones, with 80% to 90% occurring once and the leading ten covering 2.9%. The sample is drawn from a study of cytomegalovirus exposure and HLA in healthy donors. Germline V CDR1 and CDR2: MDHEN, SYDVKM. Trimming took 4 bases from V and 8 from J, leaving 8 bases between them. The CDR3 runs 11 residues. V and J are TRBV28 and TRBJ1-1; no reliable D call. Material: PBMCs. This clonotype was sampled from a man between 25 and 39 years old in good health and CMV-seronegative. CDR3 nucleotides: TGTGCCAGCAGTTCCAACGGGGAAGCTTTCTTT. Amino acids: CASSSNGEAFF. Combining the CDR3 with reference TRBV28 and TRBJ1-1 gives the whole variable domain DVKVTQSSRYLVKRTGEKVFLECVQDMDHENMFWYRQDPGLGLRLIYFSYDVKMKEKGDIPEGYSVSREKKERFSLILESASTNQTSMYLCASSSNGEAFFGQGTRLTVV.